The rows below give T cell receptor beta chains drawn from one sample of a study of cytomegalovirus exposure and HLA in healthy donors. The data were produced by immunoSEQ multiplex PCR, yet TCRdb's version contains in-frame clones alone and is incomplete. The sample totals over 70,000 clones. The sequenced sample consisted of PBMCs. Source of these receptors: a woman in her thirties or forties in good health and CMV-seropositive. Each CDR3 is given with its conserved first and last residue. The D gene is left open where the match is weak.

TGTGCCACCAGCAGAGATTTATCGAAAGGAACGCGGTTGAACACCGGGGAGCTGTTTTTT CATSRDLSKGTRLNTGELFF TRBJ2-2 - TRBV15
TGCGCCAGCAGCCAAGCTCCGGCGGGGGTGAACACCGGGGAGCTGTTTTTT CASSQAPAGVNTGELFF TRBJ2-2 TRBD2 TRBV4-3
TGTGCCAGCTCACTGCCGGGGGGGTCCTATAATTCACCCCTCCACTTT CASSLPGGSYNSPLHF TRBJ1-6 - TRBV18
TGTGCCAGTAGTCCCAAGACGCGGGGGTACTCCTACGAGCAGTACTTC CASSPKTRGYSYEQYF TRBJ2-7 TRBD2 TRBV19
TGCGCCAGCAGCCAAGTAGGTCGACTAGCGGGAGGTAAAGAGACCCAGTACTTC CASSQVGRLAGGKETQYF TRBJ2-5 TRBD2 TRBV4-1
TGTGCCAGCAGCTTAGTTAGCGGCTACGAGCAGTACTTC CASSLVSGYEQYF TRBJ2-7 - TRBV11-2
TGTGCCAGCAGTGGATGGACAGGGAACACTGAAGCTTTCTTT CASSGWTGNTEAFF TRBJ1-1 TRBD1 TRBV6-1
TGTGCCAGCAGTGATTCCGAGGGGGGAGGGGAGACCCAGTACTTC CASSDSEGGGETQYF TRBJ2-5 - TRBV6-1
TGCGCCAGCAGCCGGGTGGACAGTGGTTCACCCCTCCACTTT CASSRVDSGSPLHF TRBJ1-6 - TRBV4-3
TGTGCCATCAGTGAGGAGCGGGACAATGAGCAGTTCTTC CAISEERDNEQFF TRBJ2-1 - TRBV10-3
TGTGCCAGCAGTTTCCAGGGAACCTCTGGGGCCAACGTCCTGACTTTC CASSFQGTSGANVLTF TRBJ2-6 - TRBV28
TGTGCCAGCAGCCCTTGGGGACAGGGGACAAAACACGATGAGCAGTTCTTC CASSPWGQGTKHDEQFF TRBJ2-1 TRBD1 TRBV5-8
TGTGCCAGCAGCGCCCCGGGACTTGGAACGCAGTATTTT CASSAPGLGTQYF TRBJ2-3 - TRBV7-2
TGTGCCAGCAGTCGGGACAGGGGAGACTACGAGCAGTACTTC CASSRDRGDYEQYF TRBJ2-7 TRBD1 TRBV2
TGCGCCAGCAGCTTGGGGGCAGCCCTCGACTATGGCTACACCTTC CASSLGAALDYGYTF TRBJ1-2 - TRBV5-1
TGTGCCAGCGGACTAGCGGGAGCAGATACGCAGTATTTT CASGLAGADTQYF TRBJ2-3 TRBD2 TRBV28
TGTGCTAGTGGTTTGATACCGGGACAGGGGCATCAGCCCCAGCATTTT CASGLIPGQGHQPQHF TRBJ1-5 TRBD1 TRBV12-5
TGTGCCAGCAGCTTAGGAGGGGAGGGCACTGAAGCTTTCTTT CASSLGGEGTEAFF TRBJ1-1 - TRBV11-3
TGTGCCAGCTCACCGGTTCTAGGAAATGAGCAGTTCTTC CASSPVLGNEQFF TRBJ2-1 - TRBV18
TGTGCCACCAGCAGAGATAGAGAACTCGGCACAGATACGCAGTATTTT CATSRDRELGTDTQYF TRBJ2-3 - TRBV15
TGTGCCAGCAGCTTATTAGGAGCCACCGGGGAGCTGTTTTTT CASSLLGATGELFF TRBJ2-2 - TRBV7-2
TGTGCCAGCAGCTTAATAGCTAGCGGGAGGGATACGCAGTATTTT CASSLIASGRDTQYF TRBJ2-3 TRBD2 TRBV7-6
TGTGCCATCAGTGCTGAGGCAGGGCGTAGGGCTTTCTTT CAISAEAGRRAFF TRBJ1-1 - TRBV10-3
TGTGCCAGCAGTTACAGGCAGGGGGTTAACTATGGCTACACCTTC CASSYRQGVNYGYTF TRBJ1-2 TRBD1 TRBV6-6
TGCGCCAGCAGCTTGGACAGGATGAACACTGAAGCTTTCTTT CASSLDRMNTEAFF TRBJ1-1 - TRBV5-1
TGTGCCAGCAGCTCCCCGGGGGTGGAGGAGACCCAGTACTTC CASSSPGVEETQYF TRBJ2-5 - TRBV7-3
TGTGCCAGCAGCCCGCGGACTAGCGGACAAACCACAGATACGCAGTATTTT CASSPRTSGQTTDTQYF TRBJ2-3 TRBD2 TRBV7-3
TGTGCCAGCAGTTTTCTAGCGGGGGTAGGGGAGCAGTACTTC CASSFLAGVGEQYF TRBJ2-7 TRBD2 TRBV27
TGTGCCAGCAGCGTAGACCCGGGACAGGGGCCCTACGAGCAGTACTTC CASSVDPGQGPYEQYF TRBJ2-7 TRBD1 TRBV9
TGCAGCGTTGATTCGGGGGGGGGTTTCACCAATCAGCCCCAGCATTTT CSVDSGGGFTNQPQHF TRBJ1-5 - TRBV29-1
TGTGCCAGCAGCTCAGGGGCACTGCGGACAGGGACCGGGGAGCTGTTTTTT CASSSGALRTGTGELFF TRBJ2-2 TRBD1 TRBV7-9
TGTGCCAGCAGCGGAGAGTACACTGAAGCTTTCTTT CASSGEYTEAFF TRBJ1-1 - TRBV9
TGTGCCAGTTCATTGGACAGCTCCACAGATACGCAGTATTTT CASSLDSSTDTQYF TRBJ2-3 - TRBV6-4
TGTGCCAGCAGCTTAACGGGGGCAGACACTGAAGCTTTCTTT CASSLTGADTEAFF TRBJ1-1 - TRBV7-3
TGTGCCAGCAGCTTACAGGGAGGCACTGAAGCTTTCTTT CASSLQGGTEAFF TRBJ1-1 - TRBV7-9
TGTGCCAGCTCACCAGGGACAGGGTTTTTGGATGGCTACACCTTC CASSPGTGFLDGYTF TRBJ1-2 TRBD1 TRBV18
TGTGCCAGTAGTATATATTCCCCACAGGGGGACGGGGAGCTGTTTTTT CASSIYSPQGDGELFF TRBJ2-2 TRBD1 TRBV19
TGCGCCAGCAGCCAAGGGACAGTCAGTACTCAAGAGACCCAGTACTTC CASSQGTVSTQETQYF TRBJ2-5 TRBD1 TRBV5-1
TGTGCCTGGAGTGCGCCTGCGAATAGCGGGAGGCTTAATGAGCAGTTCTTC CAWSAPANSGRLNEQFF TRBJ2-1 TRBD2 TRBV30
TGTGCCAGCAGTGAGGGACTAAACACAGATACGCAGTATTTT CASSEGLNTDTQYF TRBJ2-3 TRBD2 TRBV2
TGTGCCAGCAGCGTAGAGTGGGACAGGGTGTACCTCCTCAGGGACGGCTACACCTTC CASSVEWDRVYLLRDGYTF TRBJ1-2 TRBD1 TRBV9
TGTGCCAGCATTGTGACAGGGAAAGGCTCCTACGAGCAGTACTTC CASIVTGKGSYEQYF TRBJ2-7 TRBD1 TRBV27
TGTGCCAGCAGCCCCTCGGGAGGGGGGATCTATGGCTACACCTTC CASSPSGGGIYGYTF TRBJ1-2 - TRBV7-3
TGTGCCAGTATCCCGACGGGGGGGTGGGAGCTGTTTTTT CASIPTGGWELFF TRBJ2-2 TRBD2 TRBV19
TGTGCCAGTAGTTTCACAGTTCCAGATACGCAGTATTTT CASSFTVPDTQYF TRBJ2-3 - TRBV19
TGTGCCACCAGCTTCCTCAGGGGGAGCAATCAGCCCCAGCATTTT CATSFLRGSNQPQHF TRBJ1-5 TRBD1 TRBV15
TGTGCCAGCAGCTTGATAACAGTCCAAGAGACCCAGTACTTC CASSLITVQETQYF TRBJ2-5 - TRBV5-6
TGTGCCAGCAGTGAACAGGGTCCCCTCGAGCAGTACTTC CASSEQGPLEQYF TRBJ2-7 - TRBV25-1
TGTGCCAGTAGTAAGCCCGCTGGAGATACGCAGTATTTT CASSKPAGDTQYF TRBJ2-3 - TRBV19
TGTGCCAGCAGCTCTTCGCCGCGCGAGCAGTACTTC CASSSSPREQYF TRBJ2-7 - TRBV7-3